Each of the 10 T cell receptor beta chains below was sequenced from the same sample in a study of blood T cell repertoires in COVID-19. The table came from immunoSEQ multiplex PCR; TCRdb's copy has only in-frame clones and leaves some out. The sample lists approximately 270,000 clones, 75% to 90% occurring once. The sample was PBMCs or T cells enriched from blood (not recorded which). Source of these receptors: a woman between 45 and 65 years old who had recovered from COVID-19.

The rearrangement links TRBV27 to TRBJ2-1; 11 bases line up with TRBD2. Germline V gives CDR1 MNHEY, CDR2 SMNVEV (reference sequence). J lost 4 bases, V lost 9 bases, and 8 bases had no gene match. This CDR3 is built from 15 residues. The CDR3 region has the DNA TGTGCCAGTCAAAGGACTAGCGGGCGGTACAATGAGCAGTTCTTC. This codes for CASQRTSGRYNEQFF.

This clone was counted between two and nine times. The rearrangement links TRBV9 to TRBJ2-1; 10 bases are shared with TRBD2. The CDR3 is 15 residues long. The J segment lost 4 bases and the V segment lost 3 bases, leaving 4 bases of the junction unmatched. Per germline, CDR1 SGDLS and CDR2 YYNGEE. The CDR3 loop reads CASSGGTSEYNEQFF. CDR3 DNA sequence: TGTGCCAGCAGCGGCGGGACTAGCGAGTACAATGAGCAGTTCTTC.

This sequence joins TRBV5-5 and TRBJ1-5, with D hard to call. This CDR3 contains 14 residues. Trimming removed 2 bases at V and 2 bases at J, with 8 bases between. Germline values: CDR1 SGHKS, CDR2 YYEKEE (reference sequence). The CDR3 sequence is CASSFAVGNQPQHF. The CDR3 DNA reads TGTGCCAGCAGCTTCGCAGTGGGCAATCAGCCCCAGCATTTT.

This clone was seen more than once but under ten times. Other DNA sequences in this sample translate to the same CDR3. The rearrangement joins TRBV28 to TRBJ1-5, with D uncertain. Per germline, CDR1 MDHEN and CDR2 SYDVKM. The CDR3 length is 13 residues. V was shortened by 6 bases and J by 1 base, with 7 bases between the two germline ends. CDR3 DNA: TGTGCCAGCAGCAGCGACAGCAATCAGCCCCAGCATTTT. Protein product: CASSSDSNQPQHF. The variable domain in full, completed from reference TRBV28 and TRBJ1-5, reads DVKVTQSSRYLVKRTGEKVFLECVQDMDHENMFWYRQDPGLGLRLIYFSYDVKMKEKGDIPEGYSVSREKKERFSLILESASTNQTSMYLCASSSDSNQPQHFGDGTRLSIL.

The chain links TRBV11-2 to TRBJ2-7; 8 bases agree with TRBD1. The germline V gene has CDR1 SGHAT and CDR2 FQNNGV. The V and J ends lost 5 bases and 4 bases, in that order; junction bases with no gene match: 10. The CDR3 sequence is 15 residues long. The CDR3 coding sequence is TGTGCCAGCAGCAGTCAGGGGGCGTATGGTTACGAGCAGTACTTC. It is translated as CASSSQGAYGYEQYF. The whole variable domain, filled in from reference TRBV11-2 and TRBJ2-7, reads EAGVAQSPRYKIIEKRQSVAFWCNPISGHATLYWYQQILGQGPKLLIQFQNNGVVDDSQLPKDRFSAERLKGVDSTLKIQPAKLEDSAVYLCASSSQGAYGYEQYFGPGTRLTVT.

This rearrangement joins TRBV5-6 to TRBJ2-7; 11 bases line up with TRBD2. V dropped 3 bases and J dropped 4; count of bases not matched to a gene: 3. Germline values: CDR1 SGHDT, CDR2 YYEEEE. CDR3 length: 14 residues. The CDR3 region is CASSSGLADYEQYF. The CDR3 coding sequence is TGTGCCAGCAGCTCGGGACTAGCGGATTACGAGCAGTACTTC.

The rearrangement joins TRBV11-2 to TRBJ2-1, with 8 bases that match TRBD2. Germline V gene sequence: CDR1 SGHAT, CDR2 FQNNGV. CDR3 length equals 14 residues. V dropped 7 bases and J dropped 6; count of bases not matched to a gene: 8. The CDR3 nucleotides are TGTGCCAGCAACACGGGACTAGTCATCAATGAGCAGTTCTTC. It yields the protein CASNTGLVINEQFF.

The CDR3 is CATAAGSYNSPLHF. CDR3 sequence (DNA): TGTGCCACCGCAGCGGGGTCCTATAATTCACCCCTCCACTTT. The chain combines TRBV2 with TRBJ1-6; D is undetermined. Germline loops: CDR1 SNHLY, CDR2 FYNNEI. Trimming cost V 10 bases and J 1 base, with 11 bases left between them. CDR3 length equals 14 residues.

The V call is TRBV7-2, the J call TRBJ2-2; TRBD1 might be the D (6 bases). Trimming left V 6 bases short and J 7 bases short, with 15 bases between. The V gene's germline CDR1 is SGHTA and CDR2 FQGNSA. This CDR3 has 14 amino acids. The CDR3 DNA is TGTGCCAGCAGGCCCCCAACAGGGATCGGGGAGCTGTTTTTT. Translated, it gives CASRPPTGIGELFF.

The chain carries TRBV7-2 and TRBJ2-3, with D uncertain. Germline assignment: CDR1 SGHTA and CDR2 FQGNSA. The CDR3 length is 12 residues. Trimming removed 5 bases at V and 3 bases at J, with 6 bases between. CDR3 residues: CASSQTTDTQYF. In DNA, the CDR3 is TGTGCCAGCAGCCAGACAACAGATACGCAGTATTTT.